The table lists the clone carrying this T cell receptor (beta chain) with a few counts. What it recognizes is unknown. Amplification yielded TCR beta CDR3 regions, with RNA transcripts as the source. Initially, a first-round RT-PCR of the TCR CDR3 employed the HTBI primer set. TCRdb recomputed calls from the multiplex PCR reads with MiXCR, one row per CDR3 protein. The sample comprises approximately 600,000 distinct CDR3 sequences, less than 25% of which are singletons, and around a third rests with the top ten. Germline V gene data show CDR1 as LGHNT and CDR2 as FRNRAP. V was pared by 2 bases and J by 0 bases, with 10 bases of the junction left unmatched. This CDR3 region has 19 residues. The record originates from a study of T cells in Graves' hyperthyroidism and ophthalmopathy. Study outcomes and limitations: A model built on 13 V-J features separated ophthalmopathy from stable hyperthyroidism.

With duration under 3 months, ophthalmopathy was active: Clinical Activity Score at least 3, NOSPECS at least 4. Diagnoses rested on clinical symptoms, serum thyroxine and TRAb, thyroid ultrasound and orbital computed tomography. PBMCs were derived from 9.5 to 10 ml fresh peripheral blood. This chain joins TRBV12-5 and TRBJ2-7; 13 nucleotides match TRBD2. Sequenced sample: blood. This clonotype was sampled from a man aged 30-40 years with Graves' ophthalmopathy. The CDR3 sequence: CASGLTLGLAGVVSYEQYF. The CDR3 DNA reads TGTGCTAGTGGTTTGACCCTCGGACTAGCGGGAGTGGTCTCCTACGAGCAGTACTTC.